This T cell receptor (beta chain) appears in the sequencing data of a study of blood T cell repertoires in COVID-19. A single count supports this clone. The junction does not match germline at one end; this may be a read error. Germline CDR1 is MDHEN and CDR2 is SYDVKM. CDR3 length: 20 residues. Clones were sequenced by immunoSEQ multiplex PCR, and TCRdb holds only the in-frame ones, with some missing. The sample shows around 160,000 clones, around 86% of them seen only once. The sequencing input was peripheral blood. This chain connects TRBV28 to TRBJ2-3; 13 positions agree with TRBD2. This clonotype was sampled from an elderly man with acute or convalescent COVID-19. For the CDR3, the DNA is TGTGCCACCAGTTCCATGAGTCTCTATTCAACTAGCGGGAGGGCAGATACGCAGTATTTT. The encoded protein is CATSSMSLYSTSGRADTQYF.